These 20 T cell receptor beta chains originate from one sample sequenced in a study of OX40 agonist ivuxolimab in advanced cancers. Produced via immunoSEQ multiplex PCR; TCRdb's table is partial and in-frame only. The data hold roughly 110,000 clones, with 75% to 95% observed a single time. Sequenced here: CD4+ or CD8+ T cells sorted from blood, sampled in a trial of the OX40 agonist ivuxolimab. Receptors originate from an adult with an advanced solid tumor such as melanoma, head and neck, liver or kidney cancer.

For this clone: At the DNA level, this CDR3 is encoded by other sequences in the same sample as well. This chain joins TRBV7-3 and TRBJ2-1; 7 positions match TRBD2. The germline gives CDR1 SGHTA, CDR2 FQGTGA. Losses at the gene ends were 1 base for V and 6 bases for J; bases not matched to a gene: 6. The CDR3 loop spans 15 amino acids. For the CDR3, the DNA is TGTGCCAGCAGCTTAATGTCGGGAGGAAGCAATGAGCAGTTCTTC. This codes for CASSLMSGGSNEQFF.

V gene TRBV21-1 combines with J gene TRBJ2-1; the DNA was not compared with TRBD2, the D call given in the table. TRBV21-1 represents a pseudogene. There are 15 residues in the CDR3. CDR3 residues: CASSSREIRGLEQFF. The CDR3, as DNA: TGTGCCAGCAGCTCGCGGGAGATCAGGGGCCTTGAGCAGTTCTTC.

The CDR3 sequence is CATRDSRNTGELFF. In DNA, the CDR3 is TGTGCCACCCGGGACAGCCGGAACACCGGGGAGCTGTTTTTT. This chain links TRBV27 with TRBJ2-2; TRBD1 agrees at 7 bases. Germline V gene data show CDR1 as MNHEY and CDR2 as SMNVEV (reference sequence). The CDR3 length is 14 residues. V shed 10 bases, J shed 1 base, and the junction held 6 bases outside the gene matches.

The chain recombines TRBV11-3 with TRBJ2-7; 10 nucleotides match TRBD1. Germline V gene lookup returns CDR1 SGHNT and CDR2 YENEEA. This CDR3 is built from 14 residues. J was trimmed by 4 bases and V by 5 bases; bases with no gene match: 5. CDR3 sequence: CASSTRTGGYEQYF. CDR3 sequence (DNA): TGTGCCAGCAGCACTCGGACAGGGGGTTACGAGCAGTACTTC.

The CDR3: CASSYGWRAEYEQYF. The CDR3 DNA reads TGTGCCAGCAGTTACGGCTGGAGGGCCGAATACGAGCAGTACTTC. The chain is built from TRBV6-5 and TRBJ2-7; the D gene is possibly TRBD2 (6 bases). V lost 2 bases to trimming and J lost 4 bases, with 15 bases between them. The V gene's germline CDR1 is MNHEY and CDR2 SVGAGI. The CDR3 totals 15 residues.

The chain carries TRBV7-2 and TRBJ2-7; perhaps TRBD2 as D (5 bases). Germline-derived CDR1 and CDR2 are SGHTA and FQGNSA. This CDR3 is built from 14 residues. The V end lost 3 bases, the J end lost 7 bases, and 16 bases lay between the germline ends. The chain's CDR3 is CASSFSHSSGEQYF. CDR3 coding DNA: TGTGCCAGCAGCTTTAGTCACTCTTCGGGGGAGCAGTACTTC.

This chain links TRBV19 with TRBJ1-5, with 7 bases matching TRBD1. Germline V gives CDR1 LNHDA, CDR2 SQIVND (reference sequence). After removal of 6 bases from V and 4 bases from J, the junction contained 6 bases not matched to a gene. This CDR3 comprises 14 residues. The CDR3 region is CASSPGGQNQPQHF. The CDR3 DNA follows: TGTGCCAGTAGCCCAGGGGGGCAAAATCAGCCCCAGCATTTT.

The CDR3 is CASSLLGRTDTQYF. The CDR3 region has the DNA TGTGCCAGCAGCTTACTTGGGCGCACAGATACGCAGTATTTT. The chain carries TRBV7-3 and TRBJ2-3; the D is unclear. Germline V gives CDR1 SGHTA, CDR2 FQGTGA. CDR3 length equals 14 residues. The ends were cut back, 2 bases at V and 1 base at J, with 7 bases in the middle.

The V gene is TRBV7-2, the J gene TRBJ2-7; D perhaps matches TRBD2 (6 bases). Germline CDR1 and CDR2: SGHTA and FQGNSA. This CDR3 region has 12 residues. Trimming stripped 5 bases from V and 4 bases from J, with 9 bases between. The DNA for the CDR3 is TGTGCCAGCAGCCACGGGACTTACGAGCAGTACTTC. Its protein product is CASSHGTYEQYF.

The genes are TRBV19 and TRBJ1-1; D gene ambiguous. Trimming stripped 1 base from V and 0 bases from J, with 12 bases between. The CDR3 is 16 amino acids. Germline V gene lookup returns CDR1 LNHDA and CDR2 SQIVND (reference sequence). The CDR3 region is CASSIAGRPMNTEAFF. The CDR3 nucleotides read TGTGCCAGTAGTATAGCAGGCCGGCCGATGAACACTGAAGCTTTCTTT.

A note on this clone: One end of the junction does not line up with germline, which may come from a read error. This sequence joins TRBV6-6 and TRBJ1-2; D ambiguous. CDR3 length equals 16 residues. Germline V lookup: CDR1 MNHNY, CDR2 SVGAGI (reference sequence). The CDR3 coding sequence is TGTGCCAGCAGTCACTCCCCTCCCGGTTTCCCTTATGGCTACACCTTC. Residues: CASSHSPPGFPYGYTF.

J is TRBJ2-1 and V is TRBV7-2, with D uncertain. Germline V gene lookup returns CDR1 SGHTA and CDR2 FQGNSA. The V gene lost 0 bases and the J gene lost 12 bases, with 12 bases spanning the gap. There are 13 residues in the CDR3. The CDR3 loop is CASSLASSAVQFF. CDR3 bases: TGTGCCAGCAGCTTAGCTTCTTCGGCGGTGCAGTTCTTC.

V and J are TRBV6-1 and TRBJ1-2; possible D gene TRBD1, 5 bases. Germline CDR1 MNHNS, CDR2 SASEGT. This CDR3 is 14 amino acids long. The V end lost 4 bases, the J end lost 1 base, and 10 bases lay between the germline ends. The CDR3, as DNA: TGTGCCAGCAGTGGGGTAGACAGTAACTATGGCTACACCTTC. It codes for CASSGVDSNYGYTF.

The rearrangement joins TRBV25-1 to TRBJ1-2; D is unclear. Trimming left V 1 base short and J 4 bases short, with 19 bases between. Germline lookup yields CDR1 MGHDK and CDR2 SYGVNS. The CDR3 is 17 amino acids. The CDR3 here is CASSELGTSGFVYGYTF. For the CDR3, the DNA is TGTGCCAGCAGTGAATTAGGCACATCGGGATTTGTCTATGGCTACACCTTC.

The chain joins TRBV30 to TRBJ1-1; D is unresolved. This CDR3 has 11 residues. CDR1 and CDR2 (germline): GTSNPN, SVGIG (reference sequence). The ends were cut back, 4 bases at V and 10 bases at J, with 13 bases in the middle. The CDR3 DNA is TGTGCCTGGACTAGCGCCTCGTCAGCTTTCTTT. It yields the protein CAWTSASSAFF.

The rearrangement joins TRBV7-2 to TRBJ2-3; D remains unclear. The germline CDR1 and CDR2 sequences are SGHTA and FQGNSA. The CDR3 loop spans 15 amino acids. V was cut by 2 bases and J by 2 bases, with 11 bases left in between. The CDR3 DNA sequence: TGTGCCAGCAGCTTATGGGTTACTGACACAGATACGCAGTATTTT. It translates to CASSLWVTDTDTQYF. Full variable domain (rest looked up from reference TRBV7-2 and TRBJ2-3): GAGVSQSPSNKVTEKGKDVELRCDPISGHTALYWYRQSLGQGLEFLIYFQGNSAPDKSGLPSDRFSAERTGGSVSTLTIQRTQQEDSAVYLCASSLWVTDTDTQYFGPGTRLTVL.

The genes are TRBV5-1 and TRBJ2-3; 14 bases are a match to TRBD2. The CDR3 runs to 21 residues. Germline CDR1 is SGHRS and CDR2 is YFSETQ. V lost 4 bases to trimming and J lost 2 bases; unmatched junction nucleotides: 18. CDR3 sequence reads: CASSPRPLTSGRASVTDTQYF. In nucleotides, the CDR3 is TGCGCCAGCAGCCCCCGACCATTGACTAGCGGGAGGGCTTCTGTCACAGATACGCAGTATTTT. Combining the CDR3 with reference TRBV5-1 and TRBJ2-3 gives the whole variable domain KAGVTQTPRYLIKTRGQQVTLSCSPISGHRSVSWYQQTPGQGLQFLFEYFSETQRNKGNFPGRFSGRQFSNSRSEMNVSTLELGDSALYLCASSPRPLTSGRASVTDTQYFGPGTRLTVL.

The chain combines TRBV28 with TRBJ2-7; no clear D gene. CDR1 is MDHEN, CDR2 SYDVKM, per germline. This CDR3 is built from 16 residues. V was clipped by 6 bases and J by 3 bases, with 21 bases between them. In nucleotides, the CDR3 is TGTGCCAGCAGCGCCACGGCACCAACAAAAATCTACGAGCAGTACTTC. Its protein product is CASSATAPTKIYEQYF.

In its sample, this clone was seen once. The J gene is TRBJ1-1, the V gene TRBV29-1, with D possibly matching TRBD1 (5 bases). From germline, CDR1 is SQVTM and CDR2 ANQGSEA. CDR3 size: 14 residues. The V end was cut by 7 bases, the J end by 0 bases, with 15 bases between. As DNA, the CDR3 is TGCAGCGGCCTCTGGGGGAAAATGAACACTGAAGCTTTCTTT. It is translated as CSGLWGKMNTEAFF.

V is TRBV7-8 and J is TRBJ1-2, with D uncertain. Trimming took 0 bases from V and 8 from J, leaving 4 bases between them. This CDR3 comprises 11 residues. The germline V gene encodes CDR1 SGHVS and CDR2 FQNEAQ. The CDR3 DNA follows: TGTGCCAGCAGCTTAGCGAACGGCTACACCTTC. Amino acids: CASSLANGYTF.